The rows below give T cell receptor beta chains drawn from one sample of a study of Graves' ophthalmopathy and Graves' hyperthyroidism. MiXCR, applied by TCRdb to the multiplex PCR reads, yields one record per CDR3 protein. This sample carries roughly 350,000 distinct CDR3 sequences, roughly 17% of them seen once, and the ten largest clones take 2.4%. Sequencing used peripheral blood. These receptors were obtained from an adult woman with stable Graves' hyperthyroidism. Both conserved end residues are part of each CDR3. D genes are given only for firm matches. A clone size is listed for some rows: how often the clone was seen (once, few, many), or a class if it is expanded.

TGCAGTGCTAGAGAGATTAGCGGGAGACCTTACGAGCAGTACTTC CSAREISGRPYEQYF TRBJ2-7 many TRBD2 15 TRBV20-1
TGTGCCACTCAGGGGGCCGCCTCCTACGAGCAGTACTTC CATQGAASYEQYF TRBJ2-7 . TRBD1 13 TRBV28
TGTGCCAGTAGCGGGACTACCTACGAGCAGTACTTC CASSGTTYEQYF TRBJ2-7 many TRBD2 12 TRBV2
TGTGCCAGTAGTATAGTAGCCCGCCTAGGCAATCAGCCCCAGCATTTT CASSIVARLGNQPQHF TRBJ1-5 many . 16 TRBV19
TGTGCCACCAGTGACCCCAGCGGGGAAGAGACCCAGTACTTC CATSDPSGEETQYF TRBJ2-5 many TRBD2 14 TRBV24-1
TGTGCCAGTAGTAAGGGGATTGCGAACACCGGGGAGCTGTTTTTT CASSKGIANTGELFF TRBJ2-2 many . 15 TRBV19
TGTGCCAGCAGTCCCCGACCGTTGAACACTGAAGCTTTCTTT CASSPRPLNTEAFF TRBJ1-1 many . 14 TRBV6-5
TGTGCCAGTAGTATTTCCGCATCCACTGAAGCTTTCTTT CASSISASTEAFF TRBJ1-1 many . 13 TRBV19
TGTGCCAGCAGTGAAATGGGGAGGGGAAAAGCTTTCTTT CASSEMGRGKAFF TRBJ1-1 . . 13 TRBV2
TGTGCCAGCAGCCAAAACGTTCCAGGCACTGAAGCTTTCTTT CASSQNVPGTEAFF TRBJ1-1 few . 14 TRBV3-1
TGTGCCAGCAGTTTAAACCCAGAAACAAACTATGGCTACACCTTC CASSLNPETNYGYTF TRBJ1-2 . . 15 TRBV28
TGTGCCAGCAGTTTGTCTTTTGGTCCTTTTAAGGTCAGGGACCACGAGCAGTACTTC CASSLSFGPFKVRDHEQYF TRBJ2-7 once . 19 TRBV12-3/TRBV12-4
TGTGCCAGTAGTCCGCGGGTTGACGGGGAGCTGTTTTTT CASSPRVDGELFF TRBJ2-2 few . 13 TRBV19
TGCAGTGCTAGCGAGGAGAGCGGCAATCAGCCCCAGCATTTT CSASEESGNQPQHF TRBJ1-5 many . 14 TRBV20-1
TGTGCCTCAGGGGGCAGCCAAAGGATCGGCTACACCTTC CASGGSQRIGYTF TRBJ1-2 . TRBD1 13 TRBV6-2/TRBV6-3
TGCAGCGGCGGACAGGAGGGGACTGAAGCTTTCTTT CSGGQEGTEAFF TRBJ1-1 . TRBD1 12 TRBV29-1
TGTGCCAGCAGATCCGACACCGTATACGAGCAGTACTTC CASRSDTVYEQYF TRBJ2-7 many . 13 TRBV6-1
TGCGCCAGCAGCTCGGCACAATCATGGGGCTACCAAGAGACCCAGTACTTC CASSSAQSWGYQETQYF TRBJ2-5 few . 17 TRBV5-1
TGTGCCAGCCCTCCCCGGGGGCTTGTCAACGAGCAGTACTTC CASPPRGLVNEQYF TRBJ2-7 many . 14 TRBV6-1
TGTGCCAGCAGTGGCAACAAGGCTAACTATGGCTACACCTTC CASSGNKANYGYTF TRBJ1-2 many . 14 TRBV12-3/TRBV12-4
TGTGCCAGTGGTACTCACAGGGAAGGCCAGCCCCAGCATTTT CASGTHREGQPQHF TRBJ1-5 many . 14 TRBV19
TGTGCCAGTAGTATTCAGGGACAACTGAACACTGAAGCTTTCTTT CASSIQGQLNTEAFF TRBJ1-1 many . 15 TRBV19
TGTGCCAGCAGTGCTAGAGGGACAGGGGGCTCTTACGAGCAGTACTTC CASSARGTGGSYEQYF TRBJ2-7 many TRBD1 16 TRBV2
TGTGCCAGCGGGTACGCTACTCCATCTAACTATGGCTACACCTTC CASGYATPSNYGYTF TRBJ1-2 once . 15 TRBV28
TGCAGTGCTAGAAACCACAGGGGAACTGGAAACACCATATATTTT CSARNHRGTGNTIYF TRBJ1-3 . TRBD1 15 TRBV20-1
TGCGCCAGCAGCCAAGTTCTCAGCTATTCGAAGGGAAGCTCCTACGAGCAGTACTTC CASSQVLSYSKGSSYEQYF TRBJ2-7 few . 19 TRBV4-1
TGTGCCAGCAGCTTATGGACTAGCGGGGCCTACGAGCAGTACTTC CASSLWTSGAYEQYF TRBJ2-7 many TRBD2 15 TRBV7-2
TGTGCCATCAGTGCCGAGACTAGCGTATCTTACGAGCAGTACTTC CAISAETSVSYEQYF TRBJ2-7 many TRBD2 15 TRBV10-3
TGTGCCAGCAGCCAAGGGACGTGGGCCAGCTCCTACGAGCAGTACTTC CASSQGTWASSYEQYF TRBJ2-7 many . 16 TRBV4-2
TGTGCCAGCAGTGTCAGAGGGGGGACCCACCCCTCTGGGGCCAACGTCCTGACTTTC CASSVRGGTHPSGANVLTF TRBJ2-6 many . 19 TRBV6-1
TGCGCCAGCAGCCAAAATTACCGTGGGAGTACCTACGAGCAGTACTTC CASSQNYRGSTYEQYF TRBJ2-7 . . 16 TRBV4-3
TGCAGCGTTGAAGAAACTAGATTGGGAAAAAACATTCAGTACTTC CSVEETRLGKNIQYF TRBJ2-4 few . 15 TRBV29-1
TGTGCCATCAGCGGGACAGGGGTTCAGCCCCAGCATTTT CAISGTGVQPQHF TRBJ1-5 many TRBD1 13 TRBV10-3
TGTGCCAGCAGTTTAGCGGACCCCCAAGAGACCCAGTACTTC CASSLADPQETQYF TRBJ2-5 . . 14 TRBV12-3/TRBV12-4
TGCAGTGCTAGAGACGCTCCGGGACAGGGAACCTACGAGCAGTACTTC CSARDAPGQGTYEQYF TRBJ2-7 . TRBD1 16 TRBV20-1
TGTGCCAGCTCACAAAGCTGGGCGAACACCGGGGTCATGTTTTTT CASSQSWANTGVMFF TRBJ2-2 few . 15 TRBV18
TGCAGTGCCCACGGACAGAGCAATCAGCCCCAGCATTTT CSAHGQSNQPQHF TRBJ1-5 many . 13 TRBV20-1
TGTGCCAGCAGGCCAGGACTAGCGCCCTACGGGCAGTACTTC CASRPGLAPYGQYF TRBJ2-7 . TRBD2 14 TRBV6-1
TGTGCGGTTCGGGCCCCCCTAGACACCGAAGCTTGCTTT CAVRAPLDTEACF TRBJ1-1 . . 13 TRBV28
TGTGCCTGGAGTGTACCCCCACACACCCAGTACTTC CAWSVPPHTQYF TRBJ2-5 . . 12 TRBV30
TGTGCTAGTGGTTTGTCCATGGGGGATTCCTACGAGCAGTACTTC CASGLSMGDSYEQYF TRBJ2-7 . . 15 TRBV12-5
TGCGCCAGCAGCACGCGAAGGGAGGGGAGCTCCTACGAGCAGTACTTC CASSTRREGSSYEQYF TRBJ2-7 . TRBD2 16 TRBV5-1
TGTGCCAGCAGTTTAACGGGGGCCTCTGGGGCCAACGTCCTGACTTTC CASSLTGASGANVLTF TRBJ2-6 . . 16 TRBV27
TGCGCCAGCAGTGAGTTTAATTGGGACAGGTACGAGCAGTACTTC CASSEFNWDRYEQYF TRBJ2-7 many TRBD1 15 TRBV10-2
TGTGCCAGCAGTTACGGCCAGGTCATAGCCAAAAACATTCAGTACTTC CASSYGQVIAKNIQYF TRBJ2-4 many . 16 TRBV6-2/TRBV6-3
TGTGCCACCAGCCTTCCGGTAGGGAACATTAAGTACTTC CATSLPVGNIKYF TRBJ2-4 many . 13 TRBV15
TGTGCCAGCAGACCGAGCAGGGGGCCTACCTATGGCTACACCTTC CASRPSRGPTYGYTF TRBJ1-2 many TRBD1 15 TRBV28
TGTGCCATCCTAGTCGCGTACGAGCAGTACTTC CAILVAYEQYF TRBJ2-7 many . 11 TRBV10-3
TGTGCCAGCAGCAGGGTCGGGGACGGTTATCAGCCCCAGCATTTT CASSRVGDGYQPQHF TRBJ1-5 many . 15 TRBV27